A few counts support the clone carrying this T cell receptor beta chain. TCRdb passed the 5' RACE reads through MiXCR, listing each CDR3 protein once. Among 460,000 or so distinct CDR3 sequences, 12% to 15% were seen once, and the ten largest hold over 0.5%. This entry belongs to a study of identical twins. The CDR3 covers 17 residues. V shed 5 bases and J 6 bases; nucleotides not matched to a gene: 9. Germline CDR1 reads SGHAT; CDR2 reads FQNNGV. These data are also associated with another study on yellow fever vaccine responses in identical twins.

The sequenced sample was CD4+ T cells sorted from blood. The TCR comes from a woman aged 18 to 35 in good health. The V and J genes are TRBV11-2 and TRBJ2-1, with 14 bases identical to TRBD2. The CDR3 DNA follows: TGTGCCAGCAGCCTCGGGACTAGCGGGAGTCATTTCAATGAGCAGTTCTTC. This translates into CASSLGTSGSHFNEQFF.